A selection of T cell receptor beta chains follows, all from one sample in a study of blood T cell repertoires in COVID-19. TCRdb's copy holds only in-frame clones and misses some; the assay was immunoSEQ multiplex PCR. The table lists about 130,000 clones, 86% of them singletons. Sequencing used peripheral blood. These receptors were collected from a human donor in a cohort sampled during active COVID-19. Each CDR3 is given with its conserved first and last residue. The D gene is left open where the match is weak. Rows may omit the clone size; those that give it use once, few, many or a size class.

j_gene: TRBJ1-3
abundance: NA
d_gene: TRBD1
v_gene: TRBV5-5
CDR3nt: TGTGCCAGCAGCTTGTGGGACAGGAGCTCTGGAAACACCATATATTTT
CDR3aa: CASSLWDRSSGNTIYF

j_gene: TRBJ2-7
abundance: few
d_gene: NA
v_gene: TRBV7-9
CDR3nt: TGTGCCAGCAGCTTTCAGTACGAGCAGTACTTC
CDR3aa: CASSFQYEQYF

j_gene: TRBJ2-1
abundance: once
d_gene: NA
v_gene: TRBV20-1
CDR3nt: TGCAGTGCTAGGAGTTACAATGAGCAGTTCTTC
CDR3aa: CSARSYNEQFF

j_gene: TRBJ1-1
abundance: once
d_gene: TRBD1
v_gene: TRBV6-9
CDR3nt: TGTGCCAGCAGTTCCCGCCGGGACAGGGGCCCAAAGGGGCCCACTGAAGCTTTCTTT
CDR3aa: CASSSRRDRGPKGPTEAFF

j_gene: TRBJ2-5
abundance: NA
d_gene: NA
v_gene: TRBV19
CDR3nt: TGTGCCAGTAGTACCTTCCAGCCGGGGCAAGAGACCCAGTACTTC
CDR3aa: CASSTFQPGQETQYF

j_gene: TRBJ1-6
abundance: NA
d_gene: NA
v_gene: TRBV6-5
CDR3nt: TGTGCCAGCAGTTACTCGACAGCCCTTTATAATTCACCCCTCCACTTT
CDR3aa: CASSYSTALYNSPLHF

j_gene: TRBJ2-3
abundance: NA
d_gene: TRBD2
v_gene: TRBV13
CDR3nt: TGTGCCAGCAGCTTTTCCCCTAGCGGGAGTCCAGATACGCAGTATTTT
CDR3aa: CASSFSPSGSPDTQYF

j_gene: TRBJ1-5
abundance: NA
d_gene: TRBD1
v_gene: TRBV28
CDR3nt: TGTGCCAGCAGTTTTACAGGGGATCATCAGCCCCAGCATTTT
CDR3aa: CASSFTGDHQPQHF

j_gene: TRBJ1-5
abundance: NA
d_gene: NA
v_gene: TRBV28
CDR3nt: TGTGCCAGCAGGGGAGGGAGCCAGCCCCAGCATTTT
CDR3aa: CASRGGSQPQHF

j_gene: TRBJ2-7
abundance: NA
d_gene: NA
v_gene: TRBV6-6
CDR3nt: TGTGCCAGCGGGAGTGGGTTCTACGAGCAGTACTTC
CDR3aa: CASGSGFYEQYF

j_gene: TRBJ2-5
abundance: once
d_gene: NA
v_gene: TRBV6-5
CDR3nt: TGTGCCAGCAAAAAGCGGGTCTTCCAAGAGACCCAGTACTTC
CDR3aa: CASKKRVFQETQYF

j_gene: TRBJ2-7
abundance: NA
d_gene: TRBD1
v_gene: TRBV2
CDR3nt: TGTGCCAGCAGTCAACAGGGGGCGTGGATCTACGAGCAGTACTTC
CDR3aa: CASSQQGAWIYEQYF

j_gene: TRBJ1-5
abundance: NA
d_gene: TRBD1
v_gene: TRBV7-8
CDR3nt: TGTGCCAGCAGCTTAGGGGACAGGAGTCAGCCCCAGCATTTT
CDR3aa: CASSLGDRSQPQHF

j_gene: TRBJ2-6
abundance: few
d_gene: TRBD1
v_gene: TRBV18
CDR3nt: TGTGCCAGCTCACAACAGGGACAGGGTGCTGGGGCCAACGTCCTGACTTTC
CDR3aa: CASSQQGQGAGANVLTF

j_gene: TRBJ2-5
abundance: NA
d_gene: TRBD2
v_gene: TRBV11-2
CDR3nt: TGTGCCAGCAGCTTACCCGCGGGAGCAAGAGTCGTGGAGACCCAGTACTTC
CDR3aa: CASSLPAGARVVETQYF

j_gene: TRBJ2-2
abundance: NA
d_gene: NA
v_gene: TRBV15
CDR3nt: TGTGCCACCAGCAGAGGGAGCGCGAACACCGGGGAGCTGTTTTTT
CDR3aa: CATSRGSANTGELFF

j_gene: TRBJ1-2
abundance: NA
d_gene: TRBD1
v_gene: TRBV7-2
CDR3nt: TGTGCCAGCAGCTTAAACCAGGGGGGAATGGTTGGCTATGGCTACACCTTC
CDR3aa: CASSLNQGGMVGYGYTF

j_gene: TRBJ2-1
abundance: NA
d_gene: TRBD2
v_gene: TRBV6-1
CDR3nt: TGTGCCAGCAGTGGGTTAGGAGCGGGAGATCGGAATGAGCAGTTCTTC
CDR3aa: CASSGLGAGDRNEQFF

j_gene: TRBJ1-4
abundance: NA
d_gene: NA
v_gene: TRBV28
CDR3nt: TGTGCCAGCAGCTTAGGAGTAACTAATGAAAAACTGTTTTTT
CDR3aa: CASSLGVTNEKLFF

j_gene: TRBJ1-2
abundance: NA
d_gene: TRBD1
v_gene: TRBV3-1/TRBV3-2
CDR3nt: TGTGCCAGCAGCCCAAGCCTCAGGGGGCTTGGCTACACCTTC
CDR3aa: CASSPSLRGLGYTF

j_gene: TRBJ2-7
abundance: NA
d_gene: TRBD1
v_gene: TRBV6-2/TRBV6-3
CDR3nt: TGTGCCAGCAGTTACCGAGACGGGACAGGTATCCACGAGCAGTACTTC
CDR3aa: CASSYRDGTGIHEQYF

j_gene: TRBJ2-3
abundance: NA
d_gene: NA
v_gene: TRBV5-1
CDR3nt: TGCGCCAGCAGCCCGGACAGCCCGAGAGATACGCAGTATTTT
CDR3aa: CASSPDSPRDTQYF

j_gene: TRBJ2-1
abundance: NA
d_gene: TRBD2
v_gene: TRBV27
CDR3nt: TGTGCCAGCAGCCCGGGACGAATAGCGGGAGGGCGCTTAAATGAGCAGTTCTTC
CDR3aa: CASSPGRIAGGRLNEQFF

j_gene: TRBJ1-6
abundance: NA
d_gene: TRBD1
v_gene: TRBV7-9
CDR3nt: TGTGCCAGCAGCTTATGGACAGGGGGATGGTCACCCCTCCACTTT
CDR3aa: CASSLWTGGWSPLHF

j_gene: TRBJ2-7
abundance: NA
d_gene: NA
v_gene: TRBV28
CDR3nt: TGTGCCAGCTGCGAGGGCTACGAGCAGTACTTC
CDR3aa: CASCEGYEQYF

j_gene: TRBJ2-5
abundance: NA
d_gene: NA
v_gene: TRBV9
CDR3nt: TGTGCCAGCAGCACAGGATATCAAGAGACCCAGTACTTC
CDR3aa: CASSTGYQETQYF

j_gene: TRBJ1-6
abundance: NA
d_gene: TRBD1
v_gene: TRBV13
CDR3nt: TGTGCCAGCAGCTCCCCGGGACAGAATAATTCACCCCTCCACTTT
CDR3aa: CASSSPGQNNSPLHF

j_gene: TRBJ2-1
abundance: NA
d_gene: TRBD1
v_gene: TRBV15
CDR3nt: TGTGCCACCAGCAGAGGGACAGGGCGGGATGAGCAGTTCTTC
CDR3aa: CATSRGTGRDEQFF

j_gene: TRBJ1-1
abundance: NA
d_gene: NA
v_gene: TRBV18
CDR3nt: TGTGCCAGCTCACTCGTGGCCAGGGGAAAAACTGAAGCTTTCTTT
CDR3aa: CASSLVARGKTEAFF

j_gene: TRBJ2-7
abundance: NA
d_gene: TRBD1
v_gene: TRBV3-1/TRBV3-2
CDR3nt: TGTGCCAGCTCCAGGGGGTTCAACTACGAGCAGTACTTC
CDR3aa: CASSRGFNYEQYF

j_gene: TRBJ1-6
abundance: NA
d_gene: NA
v_gene: TRBV6-5
CDR3nt: TGTGCCAGCATGGGAGATTCACCCCTCCACTTT
CDR3aa: CASMGDSPLHF

j_gene: TRBJ2-7
abundance: NA
d_gene: TRBD1
v_gene: TRBV11-3
CDR3nt: TGTGCCAGCAGCGAGGGACAGGGTACGGACGAGCAGTACTTC
CDR3aa: CASSEGQGTDEQYF

j_gene: TRBJ2-1
abundance: NA
d_gene: NA
v_gene: TRBV27
CDR3nt: TGTGCCAGCAGTTATCGCGGGAACCACAATGAGCAGTTCTTC
CDR3aa: CASSYRGNHNEQFF